The rows below give T cell receptor beta chains drawn from one sample of a study of graft-versus-host responses after intestinal transplantation. The table came from immunoSEQ multiplex PCR; TCRdb's copy has only in-frame clones and leaves some out. The data contain some 62,000 clones, 85% to 95% of them singletons. The antigens for these receptors are not known. The sequencing here drew on unstimulated CD8+ T cells sorted from spleen or lymph node cells, taken before transplant. The source is a human donor who was the organ donor for an intestinal transplant. Both conserved end residues are part of each CDR3. D genes are given only for firm matches.

V gene,D gene,J gene,CDR3 protein
TRBV28,.,TRBJ2-7,CASRAKTGSNYEQYF
TRBV6-6,.,TRBJ2-1,CASSHAEGGGNEQFF
TRBV6-6,.,TRBJ2-5,CATHKGLSNGETQYF
TRBV7-9,TRBD2,TRBJ2-2,CASSRSGIGNTGELFF
TRBV19,.,TRBJ2-1,CASSMGTPNGYNEQFF
TRBV11-2,TRBD1,TRBJ2-7,CASSLAGPTGGVYEQYF
TRBV29-1,TRBD1,TRBJ1-2,CSVEDDRAHGYTF
TRBV7-8,TRBD2,TRBJ2-2,CASSLELVGGSAGELFF
TRBV6-6,.,TRBJ1-3,CASSYSETASGNTIYF
TRBV2,.,TRBJ2-7,CASSESSAHYEQYF
TRBV6-6,TRBD2,TRBJ2-1,CASSPMCGRNYNEQFF
TRBV4-3,TRBD2,TRBJ2-1,CASSQQLAVYNEQFF
TRBV14,.,TRBJ2-2,CASSFGHTTGELFF
TRBV11-2,.,TRBJ2-7,CASSSTGQNYEQYF
TRBV19,TRBD1,TRBJ1-2,CASTTRGQGEDGYTF
TRBV19,.,TRBJ2-7,CASSPNQQETYEQYF
TRBV5-1,TRBD2,TRBJ2-1,CASSLMASGLYNEQFF
TRBV19,TRBD1,TRBJ2-2,CASNGPPGGEAGSTGELFF
TRBV6-5,TRBD1,TRBJ1-3,CASTQGVGPGNTIYF
TRBV27,.,TRBJ2-4,CASSLWFGLRDIQYF
TRBV7-6,.,TRBJ2-7,CASSFHSGPTEQYF
TRBV7-9,TRBD1,TRBJ1-1,CASSSGTAMNTEAFF
TRBV7-9,TRBD1,TRBJ1-5,CASSSGQDPSNQPQHF
TRBV6-5,.,TRBJ1-1,CASSYSTRGNTEAFF
TRBV30,TRBD2,TRBJ2-3,CASTGTSADTQYF
TRBV10-3,TRBD1,TRBJ2-3,CAISLDREDTQYF
TRBV15,.,TRBJ2-5,CATSEISRPPRETQYF
TRBV19,.,TRBJ2-3,CASSILTGSTDTQYF
TRBV30,.,TRBJ1-4,CACNSGFDEKLFF
TRBV7-2,TRBD1,TRBJ2-1,CASSFSRDRGTNNERFF
TRBV30,TRBD1,TRBJ1-2,CAWSLGQGTYGYTF
TRBV7-6,.,TRBJ2-7,CASSLNEATYEQYF
TRBV10-3,TRBD2,TRBJ2-7,CAISEGLAGGLYEQYF
TRBV28,.,TRBJ2-7,CASRPQGGLMGEQYF
TRBV2,TRBD1,TRBJ2-3,CASIGTGADTQYF
TRBV5-4,.,TRBJ1-1,CASTLGNTEAFF
TRBV9,.,TRBJ2-1,CASSPLGGVPHEQFF
TRBV5-6,.,TRBJ2-7,CASRTMLAFSYEQYF
TRBV9,TRBD2,TRBJ2-7,CASSADREAQNEQYF
TRBV13,.,TRBJ1-1,CASSEENTEAFF
TRBV5-4,TRBD2,TRBJ2-3,CASSSYFRLAGSTDTQYF